This record concerns one TCR beta chain sequence. Its antigen is currently unknown. Indicated treatment: oral pan-JAK inhibitor, 5-10 mg twice daily. This sample is drawn from a study of CD8+ T cells in alopecia areata. Extraction of RNA preceded its reverse transcription into cDNA, which served as the sequencing template. TCRdb's table, derived via immunoSEQ multiplex PCR, lists solely in-frame clones and lacks some. Of about 270,000 clones listed, 50% to 75% were seen once; the top ten hold more than 0.85%. Notes on the study in general: On tofacitinib, scalp clonality and expanded CD8+ clones among top 100 fell significantly.

This CDR3 spans 15 amino acids. Losses at the gene ends were 2 bases for V and 6 bases for J; bases not matched to a gene: 6. The V gene's germline CDR1 is SGHRS and CDR2 YFSETQ. The sample was CD4+ T cells sorted from blood, taken at approximately week 51, from a patient treated with tofacitinib. This clonotype was obtained from a human donor with alopecia areata. The chain carries TRBV5-1 and TRBJ1-5; 9 bases match TRBD1. This chain's CDR3 is CASSLQGAPSQPQHF. CDR3 in DNA: TGCGCCAGCAGCTTACAGGGGGCACCCAGTCAGCCCCAGCATTTT.